These 22 T cell receptor beta chains were all obtained from the same sample, sequenced in a study of T cell changes during pregnancy in multiple sclerosis. The table came from immunoSEQ multiplex PCR; TCRdb's copy has only in-frame clones and leaves some out. The sample lists 70,000 to 95,000 clones, around 93% occurring once. The sample consisted of peripheral blood, taken in the first trimester of pregnancy. These receptors came from a female donor with multiple sclerosis, enrolled in a pregnancy study.

The gene calls are TRBV2 and TRBJ1-4; tentative D call: TRBD1 (6 bases). The CDR3 runs to 17 residues. From germline, CDR1 is SNHLY and CDR2 FYNNEI. Trimming took 6 bases from V and 3 from J, leaving 20 bases between them. The CDR3: CASRETTRGWANEKLFF. The CDR3 DNA sequence: TGTGCCAGCAGGGAAACGACCAGGGGATGGGCTAATGAAAAACTGTTTTTT.

The chain employs TRBV6-1 and TRBJ1-1; 9 bases are a match to TRBD1. CDR1 MNHNS and CDR2 SASEGT come from the germline V gene. The CDR3 runs 16 residues. The J segment lost 9 bases and the V segment lost 1 base, leaving 12 bases of the junction unmatched. The DNA of the CDR3 is TGTGCCAGCAGTGAAGGGACAGGGGTTTTGGGTGCGAAAGCTTTCTTT. Translated, it gives CASSEGTGVLGAKAFF.

The chain has TRBV7-9 and TRBJ1-2; a weak D match, TRBD1 (6 bases). The CDR3 runs 16 residues. The germline gives CDR1 SEHNR, CDR2 FQNEAQ (reference sequence). Trimming took 0 bases from V and 3 from J, leaving 14 bases between them. The CDR3 spells CASSLAVGGRDYGYTF. The CDR3 bases are TGTGCCAGCAGCTTAGCAGTGGGGGGGCGTGACTATGGCTACACCTTC.

J is TRBJ2-4 and V is TRBV7-2; 11 bases map to TRBD2. Germline-derived CDR1 and CDR2 are SGHTA and FQGNSA. V shed 4 bases, J shed 5 bases, and the junction held 4 bases outside the gene matches. The CDR3 contains 15 residues. CDR3 sequence reads: CASSYSGGGQNIQYF. CDR3 DNA: TGTGCCAGCAGCTATAGCGGGGGGGGACAAAACATTCAGTACTTC.

There are a few counts of this clone. The rearrangement links TRBV27 to TRBJ1-6; D is possibly TRBD1 (5 bases). The CDR3 loop spans 13 amino acids. The V and J ends lost 6 bases and 7 bases respectively, with 10 bases between them. CDR1 and CDR2 from the germline V gene are MNHEY and SMNVEV (reference sequence). The CDR3 DNA follows: TGTGCCAGCAGGGGTACAGGAAATTCACCCCTCCACTTT. This gives the protein CASRGTGNSPLHF.

A word on this clone: At one end the junction does not follow the germline gene, possibly because of a read error. The chain employs TRBV7-7 and TRBJ2-1, with 8 bases identical to TRBD2. The CDR3 spans 15 residues. The germline V gene has CDR1 SSHAT and CDR2 FNYEAQ (reference sequence). CDR3 protein: CASSPGAGGYNEQFF. DNA of the CDR3: TGTGCTAGCAGCCCAGGGGCGGGGGGATACAATGAGCAGTTCTTC.

This clone occurred once. The gene calls are TRBV5-6 and TRBJ2-1, with 7 bases that match TRBD1. Germline lookup yields CDR1 SGHDT and CDR2 YYEEEE. CDR3 size: 15 residues. The V gene end was trimmed by 4 bases and the J gene end by 8 bases; junction bases not matched to a gene: 12. The CDR3 region is CASSEPTLTGDEQFF. The CDR3 DNA follows: TGTGCCAGCAGCGAGCCAACCCTCACAGGGGATGAGCAGTTCTTC.

The V gene is TRBV27, the J gene TRBJ1-2, with 9 bases aligning to TRBD1. The CDR3 consists of 15 residues. Germline V CDR1 and CDR2: MNHEY, SMNVEV (reference sequence). V dropped 5 bases and J dropped 5; count of bases not matched to a gene: 9. This chain's CDR3 is CASSSPDRGTYGYTF. As DNA, the CDR3 is TGTGCCAGCAGTAGTCCTGACAGGGGGACGTATGGCTACACCTTC.

Concerning this clone: Within the sample, other DNA sequences also encode this same CDR3. V gene TRBV6-5 combines with J gene TRBJ1-1, with D unresolved. The CDR3 contains 13 residues. V lost 2 bases and J 1 base, leaving 5 bases between the germline ends. Germline CDR1 MNHEY, CDR2 SVGAGI. CDR3 DNA: TGTGCCAGCAGTTACGCGGGGAACACTGAAGCTTTCTTT. It translates to CASSYAGNTEAFF.

This chain uses TRBV4-1 with TRBJ1-2; 12 bases line up with TRBD1. The germline CDR1 and CDR2 sequences are MGHRA and YSYEKL. The CDR3 consists of 16 residues. V dropped 0 bases and J dropped 6; count of bases not matched to a gene: 5. The DNA of the CDR3 is TGCGCCAGCAGCCAAGATCTGGGACAGGGGGCCGATGGCTACACCTTC. Residues: CASSQDLGQGADGYTF.

This sequence joins TRBV2 and TRBJ2-3, with D perhaps matching TRBD2 (5 bases). The CDR3 loop spans 15 amino acids. The V gene lost 8 bases and the J gene lost 0 bases, with 15 bases spanning the gap. Per germline, CDR1 SNHLY and CDR2 FYNNEI. CDR3 residues: CASLEWRASTDTQYF. DNA of the CDR3: TGTGCCAGCTTGGAATGGCGGGCTAGCACAGATACGCAGTATTTT.

The chain carries TRBV7-2 and TRBJ2-1; 12 bases align to TRBD1. V shed 4 bases, J shed 10 bases, and the junction held 14 bases outside the gene matches. The CDR3 has 17 residues. Germline loops: CDR1 SGHTA, CDR2 FQGNSA. CDR3 sequence reads: CASSYQIQGTGGREQFF. The CDR3 DNA is TGTGCCAGCAGCTACCAGATCCAGGGGACAGGGGGCCGGGAGCAGTTCTTC.

The CDR3 sequence: CASSQGHFVGPGGTEAFF. The CDR3 DNA reads TGTGCCAGCAGCCAAGGCCATTTTGTAGGCCCCGGGGGGACTGAAGCTTTCTTT. The gene calls are TRBV14 and TRBJ1-1, with D possibly being TRBD1 (5 bases). The V end lost 1 base, the J end lost 5 bases, and 23 bases lay between the germline ends. Germline-derived CDR1 and CDR2 are SGHDN and FVKESK. The CDR3 covers 18 residues. Full variable domain (missing parts from reference TRBV14 and TRBJ1-1): EAGVTQFPSHSVIEKGQTVTLRCDPISGHDNLYWYRRVMGKEIKFLLHFVKESKQDESGMPNNRFLAERTGGTYSTLKVQPAELEDSGVYFCASSQGHFVGPGGTEAFFGQGTRLTVV.

The chain is built from TRBV9 and TRBJ2-6; a weak D match, TRBD1 (6 bases). Germline V gene sequence: CDR1 SGDLS, CDR2 YYNGEE. The V and J ends lost 4 bases and 0 bases respectively, with 11 bases between them. The CDR3 is 16 amino acids. CDR3 loop: CASSIPQGSGANVLTF. DNA of the CDR3: TGTGCCAGCAGCATCCCACAGGGCTCTGGGGCCAACGTCCTGACTTTC.

The genes are TRBV4-2 and TRBJ1-6; 7 bases align to TRBD1. The V and J ends lost 0 bases and 0 bases, in that order; junction bases with no gene match: 8. This CDR3 contains 19 residues. Germline CDR1 reads LGHNA; CDR2 reads YNFKEQ. Here the CDR3 reads CASSQDLRGQSSYNSPLHF. The CDR3 nucleotides read TGTGCCAGCAGCCAAGATCTCAGGGGACAGAGCTCCTATAATTCACCCCTCCACTTT.

This sequence joins TRBV29-1 and TRBJ2-1, with 7 bases matching TRBD1. J gave up 9 bases and V 7 bases, and 12 bases lay outside the gene matches. This CDR3 comprises 13 residues. Germline CDR1 and CDR2: SQVTM and ANQGSEA. The CDR3 here is CSGKGQANGEQFF. The CDR3 coding sequence is TGCAGCGGGAAAGGACAGGCAAATGGTGAGCAGTTCTTC.

This rearrangement joins TRBV10-2 to TRBJ2-5, with D maybe TRBD2 (5 bases). Germline lookup yields CDR1 WSHSY and CDR2 SAAADI. The ends were cut back, 3 bases at V and 4 bases at J, with 9 bases in the middle. The CDR3 spans 13 residues. For the CDR3, the DNA is TGCGCCAGCAGTGAAATCGGGGTAGAGACCCAGTACTTC. Residues: CASSEIGVETQYF.

The rearrangement joins TRBV6-1 to TRBJ2-3, with unresolved D. The V end lost 2 bases, the J end lost 4 bases, and 10 bases lay between the germline ends. Germline values: CDR1 MNHNS, CDR2 SASEGT. The CDR3 extends over 14 amino acids. The CDR3 region has the DNA TGTGCCAGCAGTGAATTTAATTTCCCAGATACGCAGTATTTT. This sequence encodes CASSEFNFPDTQYF.

The V call is TRBV25-1, the J call TRBJ2-1; maybe TRBD2 (6 bases). Germline V gene data show CDR1 as MGHDK and CDR2 as SYGVNS. CDR3 length equals 14 residues. The ends were cut back, 10 bases at V and 4 bases at J, with 17 bases in the middle. CDR3 sequence: CATGPAGPYNEQFF. In DNA form, the CDR3 reads TGTGCCACCGGCCCAGCGGGCCCGTACAATGAGCAGTTCTTC.

In DNA, the CDR3 is TGCGCCAGCAGCCCGGGGACAGGGAACCCCTACGAGCAGTACTTC. Encoded protein: CASSPGTGNPYEQYF. The V call is TRBV5-1, the J call TRBJ2-7; 9 positions agree with TRBD1. The CDR3 covers 15 residues. V lost 4 bases to trimming and J lost 2 bases; unmatched junction nucleotides: 7. Germline CDR1 is SGHRS and CDR2 is YFSETQ. The full variable domain, completed using reference TRBV5-1 and TRBJ2-7, is KAGVTQTPRYLIKTRGQQVTLSCSPISGHRSVSWYQQTPGQGLQFLFEYFSETQRNKGNFPGRFSGRQFSNSRSEMNVSTLELGDSALYLCASSPGTGNPYEQYFGPGTRLTVT.

The chain joins TRBV11-2 to TRBJ2-1; 8 bases are a match to TRBD2. The CDR3 is 18 residues long. With 0 bases clipped from V and 4 bases from J, the junction kept 11 bases outside the gene matches. Germline-derived CDR1 and CDR2 are SGHAT and FQNNGV. CDR3 residues: CASSLDSPSGGGYNEQFF. DNA for the CDR3: TGTGCCAGCAGCTTAGACTCCCCAAGCGGGGGAGGGTACAATGAGCAGTTCTTC.

This rearrangement joins TRBV18 to TRBJ1-6; 7 bases line up with TRBD1. With V trimmed by 6 bases and J by 10 bases, 9 bases remained unmatched. This CDR3 region has 14 residues. Germline CDR1 reads KGHSH; CDR2 reads LQKENI. This CDR3 is CASSRQGGDSPLHF. The CDR3 DNA reads as TGTGCCAGCTCGCGACAGGGTGGTGACTCACCCCTCCACTTT.